This T cell receptor beta chain was identified during a study of CD8+CD57+ T cells in acquired aplastic anemia. Genomic DNA, the template, was used for profiling of the TCR beta VDJ and CDR3. TCRdb passed the reads through MiXCR, listing each CDR3 protein once. The profile covers fewer than 85,000 distinct CDR3 sequences, with around 70% appearing a single time and more than 80% taken by the ten largest. By flow cytometry, patients selected for sequencing had shown an expansion of CD8+CD57+ cells. The length of the CDR3 is 15 residues. The V and J ends lost 3 bases and 3 bases, in that order; junction bases with no gene match: 7. Germline V gives CDR1 SGHDN, CDR2 FVKESK.

The chain is built from TRBV14 and TRBJ2-5; 7 nucleotides line up with TRBD1. This clonotype was obtained from a human donor with aplastic anemia. Material for sequencing was sorted CD4+, CD8+, or CD8+CD57+ T cells (not recorded which) from PBMCs. The CDR3 nucleotides read TGTGCCAGCAGCCATCATCAGGGGGTGGAAGAGACCCAGTACTTC. It yields the protein CASSHHQGVEETQYF.